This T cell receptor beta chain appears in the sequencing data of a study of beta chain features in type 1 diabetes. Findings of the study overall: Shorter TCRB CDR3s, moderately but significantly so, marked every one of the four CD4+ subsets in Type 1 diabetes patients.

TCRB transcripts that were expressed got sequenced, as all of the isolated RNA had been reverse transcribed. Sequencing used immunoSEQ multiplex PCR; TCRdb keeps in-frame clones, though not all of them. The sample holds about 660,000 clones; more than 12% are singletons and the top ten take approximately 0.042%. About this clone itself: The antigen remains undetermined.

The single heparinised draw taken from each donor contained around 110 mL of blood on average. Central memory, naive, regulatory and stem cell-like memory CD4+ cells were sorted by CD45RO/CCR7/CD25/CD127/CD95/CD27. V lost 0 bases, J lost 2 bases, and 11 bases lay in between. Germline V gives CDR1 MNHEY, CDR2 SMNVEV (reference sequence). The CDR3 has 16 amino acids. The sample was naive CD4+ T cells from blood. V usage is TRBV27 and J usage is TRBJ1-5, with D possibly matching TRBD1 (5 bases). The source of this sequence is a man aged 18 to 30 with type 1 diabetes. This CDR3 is CASSLSLQGGNQPQHF. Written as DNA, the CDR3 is TGTGCCAGCAGTTTATCGCTGCAGGGAGGCAATCAGCCCCAGCATTTT.